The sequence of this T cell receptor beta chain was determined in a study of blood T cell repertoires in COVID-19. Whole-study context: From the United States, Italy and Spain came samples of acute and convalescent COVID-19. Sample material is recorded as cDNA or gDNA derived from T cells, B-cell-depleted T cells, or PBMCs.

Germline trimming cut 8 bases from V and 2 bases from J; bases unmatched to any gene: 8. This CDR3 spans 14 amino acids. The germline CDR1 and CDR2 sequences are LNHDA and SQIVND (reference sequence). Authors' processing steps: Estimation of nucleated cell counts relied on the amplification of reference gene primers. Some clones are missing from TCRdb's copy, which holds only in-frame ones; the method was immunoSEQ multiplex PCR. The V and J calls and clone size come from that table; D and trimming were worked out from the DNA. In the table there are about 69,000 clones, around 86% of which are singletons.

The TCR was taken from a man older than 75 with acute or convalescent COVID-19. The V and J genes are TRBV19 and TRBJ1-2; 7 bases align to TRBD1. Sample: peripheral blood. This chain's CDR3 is CASRETGKNYGYTF. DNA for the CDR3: TGTGCCAGTCGAGAGACAGGGAAAAACTATGGCTACACCTTC.